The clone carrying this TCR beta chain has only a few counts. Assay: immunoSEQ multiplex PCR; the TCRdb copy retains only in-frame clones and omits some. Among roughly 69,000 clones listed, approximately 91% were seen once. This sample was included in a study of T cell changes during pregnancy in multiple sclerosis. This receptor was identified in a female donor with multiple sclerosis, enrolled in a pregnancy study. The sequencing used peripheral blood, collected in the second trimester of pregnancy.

In DNA, the CDR3 is TGTGCCAGCGGACGGACTTTTGCTTACAATGAGCAGTTCTTC. The encoded protein is CASGRTFAYNEQFF. V is TRBV11-2 and J is TRBJ2-1; a weak D match, TRBD2 (5 bases). V lost 8 bases and J lost 4, with 15 bases in between. Germline assignment: CDR1 SGHAT and CDR2 FQNNGV. The CDR3 contains 14 residues.